The 20 T cell receptor beta chains below all came from one sample that was sequenced in a study of Graves' ophthalmopathy and Graves' hyperthyroidism. Scientists amplified the TCR beta CDR3 regions from RNA transcripts. An opening RT-PCR round employed HTBI primers and preceded a second-round multiplex PCR. In TCRdb, the multiplex PCR reads were re-called with MiXCR into one record per CDR3 protein. The data show about 1.1 million distinct CDR3 sequences, 35% to 45% seen once. Input material: peripheral blood or thyroid tissue (not recorded which). Receptors were obtained from an adult man with Graves' hyperthyroidism.

In this sample, this clonotype turned up once. The V gene is TRBV29-1, the J gene TRBJ2-5; 11 bases line up with TRBD2. Germline loops: CDR1 SQVTM, CDR2 ANQGSEA. Germline trimming cut 7 bases from V and 3 bases from J; bases unmatched to any gene: 7. The length of the CDR3 is 14 residues. CDR3: CSAWGTSGKETQYF. CDR3 nucleotides: TGCAGCGCATGGGGGACTAGCGGAAAAGAGACCCAGTACTTC.

This clonotype was counted at least ten times. V and J are TRBV10-3 and TRBJ1-4, with TRBD1 matching 7 bases. The V gene's germline CDR1 is ENHRY and CDR2 SYGVKD. After removal of 4 bases from V and 7 bases from J, the junction contained 12 bases not matched to a gene. The CDR3 consists of 16 residues. CDR3: CAISADRALPTEKLFF. The DNA of the CDR3 is TGTGCCATCAGTGCTGACAGGGCACTACCAACTGAAAAACTGTTTTTT.

The gene calls are TRBV25-1 and TRBJ1-1, with 11 bases that match TRBD1. Germline values: CDR1 MGHDK, CDR2 SYGVNS. V lost 6 bases to trimming and J lost 3 bases; unmatched junction nucleotides: 6. The CDR3 contains 15 residues. The CDR3 coding sequence is TGTGCCAGCAGACGGGCGGGACAGGGGGACACTGAAGCTTTCTTT. It is translated as CASRRAGQGDTEAFF.

This clonotype was recorded a few times. The chain couples TRBV12-3 or TRBV12-4 to TRBJ2-2; 7 nucleotides line up with TRBD2. V trimming: 6 bases; J trimming: 7 bases; junction bases outside the gene matches: 5. CDR3 length: 13 residues. The CDR3 sequence is CASRSREGGELFF. Written as DNA, the CDR3 is TGTGCCAGCAGGTCTAGGGAGGGCGGGGAGCTGTTTTTT.

J is TRBJ2-2 and V is TRBV20-1; no clear D. CDR1 DFQATT and CDR2 SNEGSKA come from the germline V gene (reference sequence). The V gene lost 3 bases and the J gene lost 1 base, with 12 bases spanning the gap. There are 15 residues in the CDR3. The CDR3, as DNA: TGCAGTGCTAGCGGCACAGCCTGGAACACCGGGGAGCTGTTTTTT. Translating it yields CSASGTAWNTGELFF.

The gene calls are TRBV2 and TRBJ2-7, with 10 bases identical to TRBD1. Germline CDR1 is SNHLY and CDR2 is FYNNEI. The CDR3 runs to 15 residues. V was clipped by 6 bases and J by 8 bases; unmatched bases: 13. CDR3 sequence: CASSDTSRTGGKQYF. CDR3 DNA sequence: TGTGCCAGCAGCGACACGAGCAGGACAGGGGGTAAGCAGTACTTC. Filled out from reference TRBV2 and TRBJ2-7, the complete variable domain reads EPEVTQTPSHQVTQMGQEVILRCVPISNHLYFYWYRQILGQKVEFLVSFYNNEISEKSEIFDDQFSVERPDGSNFTLKIRSTKLEDSAMYFCASSDTSRTGGKQYFGPGTRLTVT.

V is TRBV20-1 and J is TRBJ2-5, with 7 bases aligning to TRBD1. The CDR3 sequence is 13 residues long. The V gene's germline CDR1 is DFQATT and CDR2 SNEGSKA (reference sequence). V gave up 5 bases and J gave up 0 bases; unmatched junction bases: 3. CDR3 nucleotide sequence: TGCAGTGCTCAACAGGGGCACCAAGAGACCCAGTACTTC. It is translated as CSAQQGHQETQYF.

The sample holds many counts of this clonotype. The chain employs TRBV7-2 and TRBJ2-5; 7 positions match TRBD1. This CDR3 contains 14 residues. CDR1 is SGHTA and CDR2 is FQGNSA in the germline V gene. V shed 5 bases and J 4 bases; nucleotides not matched to a gene: 7. This CDR3 reads CASSKDRVIETQYF. CDR3 in DNA: TGTGCCAGCAGCAAAGACAGGGTCATAGAGACCCAGTACTTC.

This clonotype was counted at least ten times. The rearrangement links TRBV29-1 to TRBJ1-2; no clear D. The CDR3 loop spans 11 amino acids. V was trimmed by 5 bases and J by 0 bases, leaving 4 bases between them. Germline-derived CDR1 and CDR2 are SQVTM and ANQGSEA. The DNA of the CDR3 is TGCAGCGTTCCCCCTAACTATGGCTACACCTTC. This gives the protein CSVPPNYGYTF.

The chain couples TRBV25-1 to TRBJ1-5; TRBD1 is a possible D gene (5 bases). Between the trimmed V and J ends, which lost 6 bases and 1 base, there was a span of 19 bases. This CDR3 has 17 residues. The germline CDR1 and CDR2 sequences are MGHDK and SYGVNS. Here the CDR3 reads CASRRGPGVGSNQPQHF. The CDR3 nucleotides read TGTGCCAGCAGGAGGGGACCGGGGGTAGGGAGCAATCAGCCCCAGCATTTT. Variable domain in full (rest from reference TRBV25-1 and TRBJ1-5): EADIYQTPRYLVIGTGKKITLECSQTMGHDKMYWYQQDPGMELHLIHYSYGVNSTEKGDLSSESTVSRIRTEHFPLTLESARPSHTSQYLCASRRGPGVGSNQPQHFGDGTRLSIL.

The chain links TRBV7-3 to TRBJ2-5; 13 nucleotides align to TRBD2. Losses at the gene ends were 5 bases for V and 9 bases for J; bases not matched to a gene: 3. The germline CDR1 and CDR2 sequences are SGHTA and FQGTGA. This CDR3 spans 13 amino acids. The CDR3 loop reads CASSRGLAGSQYF. The CDR3 nucleotides read TGTGCCAGCAGCAGGGGACTAGCGGGATCCCAGTACTTC. Drawing the rest from reference TRBV7-3 and TRBJ2-5, the complete variable domain is GAGVSQTPSNKVTEKGKYVELRCDPISGHTALYWYRQSLGQGPEFLIYFQGTGAADDSGLPNDRFFAVRPEGSVSTLKIQRTERGDSAVYLCASSRGLAGSQYFGPGTRLLVL.

This clonotype was found many times. The genes are TRBV20-1 and TRBJ1-5; 10 bases align to TRBD1. Germline V gives CDR1 DFQATT, CDR2 SNEGSKA (reference sequence). The CDR3 contains 19 residues. V dropped 3 bases and J dropped 1; count of bases not matched to a gene: 15. The CDR3 DNA reads as TGCAGTGCTAGGGCCCTCCGGGACAGGGGAGGAGGAAGCAATCAGCCCCAGCATTTT. Protein product: CSARALRDRGGGSNQPQHF.

This clonotype was seen many times. This rearrangement joins TRBV7-2 to TRBJ2-5; TRBD1 or TRBD2 may be the D gene (6 bases each). Trimming stripped 3 bases from V and 5 bases from J, with 13 bases between. This CDR3 is built from 14 residues. Per the germline V gene, CDR1 is SGHTA and CDR2 is FQGNSA. The CDR3 is CASSFVGGGETQYF. CDR3 nucleotide sequence: TGTGCCAGCAGCTTTGTAGGGGGAGGCGAGACCCAGTACTTC.

This sequence joins TRBV7-9 and TRBJ2-5, with no clear D. V was shortened by 5 bases and J by 7 bases, with 14 bases between the two germline ends. Germline loops: CDR1 SEHNR, CDR2 FQNEAQ (reference sequence). The CDR3 spans 13 residues. The CDR3 nucleotides are TGTGCCAGCAGCGCGGAGACCGAAGGGACCCAGTACTTC. Translation gives CASSAETEGTQYF.

The V gene is TRBV5-1, the J gene TRBJ2-7; TRBD1 is a possible D gene (5 bases). Trimming removed 3 bases at V and 6 bases at J, with 16 bases between. Germline assignment: CDR1 SGHRS and CDR2 YFSETQ. The CDR3 covers 14 residues. CDR3 protein: CASSYLQGRGEQYF. The DNA of the CDR3 is TGCGCCAGCAGCTACCTGCAGGGAAGAGGCGAGCAGTACTTC.

The chain joins TRBV12-3 or TRBV12-4 to TRBJ2-5, with D unresolved. CDR3 length: 14 residues. Trimming took off 3 bases at V and 2 bases at J, with 10 bases between the two ends. The CDR3 DNA reads TGTGCCAGCAGTTTTACCAGACGGCAAGAGACCCAGTACTTC. As protein: CASSFTRRQETQYF.

This clonotype was recorded many times. This chain connects TRBV10-3 to TRBJ2-7, with 7 bases lining up with TRBD2. The trim removed 5 bases at V and 12 bases at J, leaving 7 bases unmatched. The CDR3 contains 11 residues. Germline assignment: CDR1 ENHRY and CDR2 SYGVKD. CDR3 sequence (DNA): TGTGCCATCAGTCCAGCGGGGTCCCTGTACTTC. Its translation is CAISPAGSLYF.

This sequence joins TRBV7-8 and TRBJ1-1; D is uncertain. Trimming removed 1 base from V and 0 bases from J, with 9 bases in between. CDR1 and CDR2 from the germline V gene are SGHVS and FQNEAQ. The CDR3 has 15 amino acids. The CDR3 sequence: CASSLEWAVNTEAFF. In nucleotides, the CDR3 is TGTGCCAGCAGCTTAGAGTGGGCCGTGAACACTGAAGCTTTCTTT.

This clonotype was observed many times. J is TRBJ1-1 and V is TRBV7-9, with D maybe TRBD1 (5 bases). Germline assignment: CDR1 SEHNR and CDR2 FQNEAQ (reference sequence). CDR3 length: 15 residues. V lost 5 bases and J 0 bases, leaving 13 bases between the germline ends. The CDR3 sequence: CASSPSTVLNTEAFF. The DNA for the CDR3 is TGTGCCAGCAGCCCGTCGACAGTCCTGAACACTGAAGCTTTCTTT. Looking up the rest from reference TRBV7-9 and TRBJ1-1 gives the full variable domain: DTGVSQNPRHKITKRGQNVTFRCDPISEHNRLYWYRQTLGQGPEFLTYFQNEAQLEKSRLLSDRFSAERPKGSFSTLEIQRTEQGDSAMYLCASSPSTVLNTEAFFGQGTRLTVV.

As to this clonotype: This CDR3 is missing its conserved last phenylalanine or tryptophan, likely due to a read error. The chain combines TRBV10-3 with TRBJ2-7; either TRBD1 or TRBD2 may fit D (5 bases each). The CDR3 is made up of 13 amino acids. Trimming removed 10 bases at V and 0 bases at J, with 13 bases between. Germline V gene lookup returns CDR1 ENHRY and CDR2 SYGVKD. In DNA, the CDR3 is TGTGCCACCGGGGACCTGAGCTCCTACGAGCAGTACCTC. As protein: CATGDLSSYEQYL.